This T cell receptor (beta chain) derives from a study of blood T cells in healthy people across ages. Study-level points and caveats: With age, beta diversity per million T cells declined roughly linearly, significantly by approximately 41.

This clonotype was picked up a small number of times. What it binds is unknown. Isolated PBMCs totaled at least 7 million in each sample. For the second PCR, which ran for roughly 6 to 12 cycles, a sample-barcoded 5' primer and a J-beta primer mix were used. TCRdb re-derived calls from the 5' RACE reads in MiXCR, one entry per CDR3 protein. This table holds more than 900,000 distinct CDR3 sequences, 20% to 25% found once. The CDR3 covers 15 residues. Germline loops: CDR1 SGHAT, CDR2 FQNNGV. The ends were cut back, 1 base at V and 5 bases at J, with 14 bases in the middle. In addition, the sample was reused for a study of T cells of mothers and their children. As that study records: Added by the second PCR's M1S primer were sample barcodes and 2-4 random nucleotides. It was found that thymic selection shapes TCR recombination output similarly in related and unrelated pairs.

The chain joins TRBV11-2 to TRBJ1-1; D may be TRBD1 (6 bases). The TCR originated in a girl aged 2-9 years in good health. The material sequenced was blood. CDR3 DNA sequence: TGTGCCAGCAGCTTAGCGCCGGCTCAGGGGACTGAAGCTTTCTTT. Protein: CASSLAPAQGTEAFF.